What follows is one T cell receptor (beta chain) and its context. Its target is not known. The V and J ends lost 5 bases and 7 bases respectively, with 15 bases between them. This CDR3 comprises 14 residues. Germline V gene lookup returns CDR1 MNHEY and CDR2 SVGAGI. In the ViraFEST assay, antigen-specific CD4+ clonotypes were identified by expansion after peptide-pool stimulation. After around nine days in culture, the CD4+ T cells were isolated. Negative nucleocapsid antibody tests before and after vaccination confirmed no previous SARS-CoV-2 infection. This entry is derived from a study of vaccination effects on CD4 cells after COVID-19. Repertoires were generated with immunoSEQ multiplex PCR, while TCRdb's copy carries only in-frame clones and drops some. The sample has under 80,000 clones; around 78% are singletons.

This clonotype was obtained from a human donor who received a COVID-19 vaccine. Specimen: CD4+ T cells from PBMCs cultured with SARS-CoV-2 spike peptides, collected before COVID-19 vaccination. The chain combines TRBV6-5 with TRBJ2-4, with D perhaps TRBD1 or TRBD2 (6 bases each). CDR3 sequence: CASSPQGGWNIQYF. CDR3 bases: TGTGCCAGCAGTCCACAGGGAGGATGGAACATTCAGTACTTC.